The rows below give T cell receptor beta chains drawn from one sample of a study of regulatory T cells in long-lasting Graves disease. TCRdb passed the multiplex PCR reads through MiXCR, listing each CDR3 protein once. The sample lists more than 450,000 distinct CDR3 sequences; more than 10% were seen once. The same sample was also used in a study of T cells in Graves' hyperthyroidism and ophthalmopathy.

The material sequenced was peripheral blood mononuclear cells (PBMCs), taken at new diagnosis, from a patient treated with antithyroid drugs. The source of these receptors is a woman in her 30s with Graves disease. Each CDR3 is given with its conserved first and last residue. A D gene is named only where the DNA matches it firmly. Clone size is not always given. Where it is, it says once, few, many or a class for expanded clones.

v_gene	j_gene	abundance	d_gene	CDR3aa	CDR3nt
TRBV15	TRBJ2-1	few	NA	CATSRAGTAAHEQFF	TGTGCCACCAGCAGAGCCGGGACGGCCGCCCATGAGCAGTTCTTC
TRBV3-1	TRBJ2-1	many	NA	CASSQDGFLGNEQFF	TGTGCCAGCAGCCAAGATGGTTTTCTAGGAAATGAGCAGTTCTTC
TRBV9	TRBJ1-5	many	TRBD1	CASSVGAGGGGQPQHF	TGTGCCAGCAGCGTAGGCGCAGGGGGGGGCGGTCAGCCCCAGCATTTT
TRBV3-1	TRBJ2-1	few	NA	CASSPHGGGRRDNEQFF	TGTGCCAGCAGCCCGCACGGTGGGGGCCGACGGGACAATGAGCAGTTCTTC
TRBV29-1	TRBJ2-1	many	TRBD1	CSVTPGQGYNEQFF	TGCAGCGTAACCCCGGGACAGGGTTACAATGAGCAGTTCTTC
TRBV6-1	TRBJ2-1	NA	NA	CASSPSPGQNEQFF	TGTGCCAGCAGTCCCAGCCCCGGCCAAAATGAGCAGTTCTTC
TRBV7-2	TRBJ2-4	many	NA	CASSQYTKNIQYF	TGTGCCAGCAGCCAGTATACCAAAAACATTCAGTACTTC
TRBV9	TRBJ1-6	NA	TRBD1	CASSAGQGISSPLHF	TGTGCCAGCAGCGCGGGACAGGGGATTAGTTCACCCCTCCACTTT
TRBV6-2/TRBV6-3	TRBJ2-5	many	NA	CASTLLRTASQETQYF	TGTGCCAGCACCCTTCTCCGGACAGCGTCACAAGAGACCCAGTACTTC
TRBV28	TRBJ1-2	few	NA	CASSLPSGGYTF	TGTGCCAGCAGCCTTCCCTCTGGGGGCTACACCTTC
TRBV19	TRBJ2-7	many	TRBD1	CASSTRQGSVDEQYF	TGTGCCAGTAGTACGCGACAGGGGTCGGTAGACGAGCAGTACTTC